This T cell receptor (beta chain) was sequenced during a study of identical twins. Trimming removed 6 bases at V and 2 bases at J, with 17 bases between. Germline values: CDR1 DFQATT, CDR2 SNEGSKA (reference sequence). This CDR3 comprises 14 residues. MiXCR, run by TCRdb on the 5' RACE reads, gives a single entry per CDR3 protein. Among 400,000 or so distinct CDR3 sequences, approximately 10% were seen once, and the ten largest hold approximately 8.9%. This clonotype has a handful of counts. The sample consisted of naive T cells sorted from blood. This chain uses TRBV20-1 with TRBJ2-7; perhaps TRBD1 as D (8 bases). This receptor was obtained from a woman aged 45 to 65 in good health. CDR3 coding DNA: TGCAGTGCCACGGACAGGGAGGGCACCTACGAGCAGTACTTC. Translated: CSATDREGTYEQYF.